A single sample gave rise to the 7 T cell receptor beta chains below, sequenced in a study of blood T cell repertoires in COVID-19. Clones were read by immunoSEQ multiplex PCR, and TCRdb kept only the in-frame ones, dropping some. The data hold 250,000 to 300,000 clones, with nearly 90% observed a single time. Sequencing used peripheral blood. All receptors come from a woman in her 30s with COVID-19, enrolled during active disease.

The rearrangement uses TRBV7-6 and TRBJ2-2; tentatively, D is TRBD1 (6 bases). Germline V gene lookup returns CDR1 SGHVS and CDR2 FNYEAQ. This CDR3 has 15 amino acids. Trimming took off 1 base at V and 5 bases at J, with 11 bases between the two ends. Here the CDR3 DNA reads TGTGCCAGCAGCTTAGAACAGGGAGTGACCGGGGAGCTGTTTTTT. Translating it yields CASSLEQGVTGELFF.

This sequence joins TRBV11-3 and TRBJ2-5; D perhaps matches TRBD2 (5 bases). The CDR3 consists of 13 residues. The germline gives CDR1 SGHNT, CDR2 YENEEA. V lost 5 bases and J 1 base, leaving 8 bases between the germline ends. DNA of the CDR3: TGTGCCAGCAGCAGCGGCCCCCAAGAGACCCAGTACTTC. Translating gives CASSSGPQETQYF.

V and J are TRBV9 and TRBJ1-6, with TRBD1 matching over 8 bases. Per germline, CDR1 SGDLS and CDR2 YYNGEE. The CDR3 spans 14 residues. The trim removed 3 bases at V and 7 bases at J, leaving 3 bases unmatched. The CDR3 loop reads CASSAGQVNSPLHF. CDR3 DNA: TGTGCCAGCAGCGCGGGACAGGTCAATTCACCCCTCCACTTT.

The rearrangement uses TRBV28 and TRBJ1-6, with 7 bases identical to TRBD1. This CDR3 comprises 14 residues. CDR1 is MDHEN, CDR2 SYDVKM, per germline. The junction had 7 bases not matched to a gene; V was cut back by 7 bases and J by 7 bases. In DNA, the CDR3 is TGTGCCAGCAACCTATACAGGGGAAATTCACCCCTCCACTTT. As protein: CASNLYRGNSPLHF.

The rearrangement joins TRBV29-1 to TRBJ2-7; a weak D match, TRBD1 (5 bases). Trimming took off 2 bases at V and 5 bases at J, with 13 bases between the two ends. This CDR3 is 13 amino acids long. Looked up from germline, CDR1 is SQVTM and CDR2 is ANQGSEA. CDR3 nucleotides: TGCAGCGTTGAATCAGGGTTCCCCAACGAGCAGTACTTC. Translated: CSVESGFPNEQYF.

V and J are TRBV19 and TRBJ1-2; no reliable D call. The CDR3 is made up of 14 amino acids. Germline V gene data show CDR1 as LNHDA and CDR2 as SQIVND (reference sequence). The germline V and J ends were trimmed by 1 base and 3 bases, with 9 bases remaining between them. CDR3 sequence reads: CASSIGTADYGYTF. In nucleotides, the CDR3 is TGTGCCAGTAGTATAGGCACAGCCGACTATGGCTACACCTTC.

This sequence joins TRBV5-1 and TRBJ2-3, with 8 bases that match TRBD2. The germline V gene has CDR1 SGHRS and CDR2 YFSETQ. The CDR3 totals 14 residues. With 5 bases clipped from V and 0 bases from J, the junction kept 2 bases outside the gene matches. The CDR3 sequence is CASRSSGSTDTQYF. The DNA for the CDR3 is TGCGCCAGCAGATCTAGCGGGAGCACAGATACGCAGTATTTT. Based on the CDR3 plus reference TRBV5-1 and TRBJ2-3, the full variable domain is KAGVTQTPRYLIKTRGQQVTLSCSPISGHRSVSWYQQTPGQGLQFLFEYFSETQRNKGNFPGRFSGRQFSNSRSEMNVSTLELGDSALYLCASRSSGSTDTQYFGPGTRLTVL.